This paragraph reports one T cell receptor beta chain. Antigen unknown. The repertoire was sequenced with immunoSEQ multiplex PCR; TCRdb's copy has only in-frame clones and lacks some. The table shows about 12,000 clones, with more than 70% occurring only once. This sample was included in a study of graft-versus-host responses after intestinal transplantation. Notes on the study in general: GvH clones appeared in recipient marrow, some first in ileum or blood.

V was shortened by 3 bases and J by 0 bases, with 9 bases between the two germline ends. This CDR3 contains 15 residues. Per germline, CDR1 LNHDA and CDR2 SQIVND (reference sequence). The chain combines TRBV19 with TRBJ1-5; D is ambiguous. The material was PBMCs, obtained approximately 130 days after transplant. This clonotype was obtained from a human patient who received an intestinal transplant, so some T cells may come from the graft donor. As DNA, the CDR3 is TGTGCCAGTAGTATCGGTCACTATAGCAATCAGCCCCAGCATTTT. Protein sequence: CASSIGHYSNQPQHF.